The 11 T cell receptor beta chains reported below all come from one sample, sequenced in a study of cytomegalovirus exposure and HLA in healthy donors. Profiled with immunoSEQ multiplex PCR; TCRdb holds only in-frame clones, not every one. The sample carries about 280,000 clones, more than 75% recorded once. Sequenced sample: PBMCs. These TCRs come from a woman aged 18-29 years in good health and CMV-seronegative.

V and J are TRBV28 and TRBJ2-5; no definite D call. The CDR3 spans 14 residues. The germline V gene encodes CDR1 MDHEN and CDR2 SYDVKM. V was shortened by 8 bases and J by 5 bases, with 18 bases between the two germline ends. DNA for the CDR3: TGTGCCAGCTTTATAAATTCGTGCCGGGAGACCCAGTACTTC. Protein: CASFINSCRETQYF.

This chain uses TRBV9 with TRBJ2-3; D is ambiguous. The CDR3 totals 14 residues. Germline CDR1 and CDR2: SGDLS and YYNGEE. Trimming took off 3 bases at V and 1 base at J, with 9 bases between the two ends. CDR3 region: CASSGPVGTDTQYF. The CDR3 coding sequence is TGTGCCAGCAGCGGCCCGGTAGGCACAGATACGCAGTATTTT.

The chain combines TRBV2 with TRBJ2-1; TRBD2 is a possible D gene (6 bases). The CDR3 spans 12 residues. The germline CDR1 and CDR2 sequences are SNHLY and FYNNEI. V was cut by 5 bases and J by 12 bases, with 14 bases left in between. The CDR3 region has the DNA TGTGCCAGCAGTCCAGAACTAGCATTGCAGTTCTTC. Residues: CASSPELALQFF.

The V and J genes are TRBV2 and TRBJ2-2; D is unclear. Germline CDR1 and CDR2: SNHLY and FYNNEI. V was cut by 7 bases and J by 3 bases, with 6 bases left in between. This CDR3 spans 12 amino acids. The CDR3 region has the DNA TGTGCCAGCAATATCCACACCGGGGAGCTGTTTTTT. This translates into CASNIHTGELFF.

This chain links TRBV28 with TRBJ2-1; D not resolved. V dropped 5 bases and J dropped 3 bases, with 8 bases sitting between them. This CDR3 contains 13 residues. Germline CDR1 MDHEN, CDR2 SYDVKM. CDR3 nucleotides: TGTGCCAGCAGTCTTCGCTACTACAATGAGCAGTTCTTC. It encodes CASSLRYYNEQFF. Supplemented by reference TRBV28 and TRBJ2-1, the full variable domain reads DVKVTQSSRYLVKRTGEKVFLECVQDMDHENMFWYRQDPGLGLRLIYFSYDVKMKEKGDIPEGYSVSREKKERFSLILESASTNQTSMYLCASSLRYYNEQFFGPGTRLTVL.

J is TRBJ2-7 and V is TRBV28, with TRBD2 matching over 9 bases. Germline loops: CDR1 MDHEN, CDR2 SYDVKM. With 6 bases clipped from V and 0 bases from J, the junction kept 6 bases outside the gene matches. The CDR3 covers 15 residues. CDR3 nucleotide sequence: TGTGCCAGCAGCTATGCTAGCGGGACCTCCTACGAGCAGTACTTC. Encoded protein: CASSYASGTSYEQYF.

The chain combines TRBV19 with TRBJ1-1; no clear D gene. This CDR3 has 18 amino acids. Per the germline V gene, CDR1 is LNHDA and CDR2 is SQIVND (reference sequence). V was pared by 2 bases and J by 4 bases, with 23 bases between. The CDR3 DNA reads TGTGCCAGTAGTATACTCCTCGGGATGCGTGGGTCTAGCACTGAAGCTTTCTTT. Translated, it gives CASSILLGMRGSSTEAFF.

The V and J genes are TRBV15 and TRBJ2-7; 12 bases match TRBD2. Germline CDR1 LNHNV, CDR2 YYDKDF (reference sequence). The ends lost 1 base at V and 3 bases at J; junction bases unmatched: 1. CDR3 size: 15 residues. CDR3 in DNA: TGTGCCACCAGCAGAGGACTAGCGGGAGTCTACGAGCAGTACTTC. This sequence encodes CATSRGLAGVYEQYF.

The genes are TRBV11-2 and TRBJ2-7; D may be TRBD2 (6 bases). V lost 5 bases, J lost 2 bases, and 19 bases lay in between. Germline lookup yields CDR1 SGHAT and CDR2 FQNNGV. This CDR3 is built from 16 residues. CDR3 nucleotides: TGTGCCAGCAGCCCACTTCGTGGGGGGAGACCCTACGAGCAGTACTTC. Its translation: CASSPLRGGRPYEQYF.

The rearrangement links TRBV7-6 to TRBJ2-1; 7 bases align to TRBD2. CDR1 SGHVS and CDR2 FNYEAQ come from the germline V gene. This CDR3 spans 15 amino acids. Losses at the gene ends were 5 bases for V and 3 bases for J; bases not matched to a gene: 7. The CDR3 spells CASSQSGTFYNEQFF. The CDR3 nucleotides are TGTGCCAGCAGCCAAAGCGGGACCTTCTACAATGAGCAGTTCTTC.

The chain joins TRBV5-1 to TRBJ2-7; weak D call: TRBD2 (6 bases). Germline CDR1 is SGHRS and CDR2 is YFSETQ. This CDR3 contains 18 residues. Trimming took 2 bases from V and 5 from J, leaving 26 bases between them. The CDR3, as DNA: TGCGCCAGCAGCTTTTCAGCCGCTAGCGAACTAAAGGCGGACGAGCAGTACTTC. Its protein is CASSFSAASELKADEQYF.